One sample yielded the 19 T cell receptor beta chains listed below, sequenced in a study of type 1 and type 2 diabetes patients. Amplification started from genomic DNA. Multiplex PCR with 30 forward and 13 reverse primers amplified the TCR beta CDR3. TCRdb passed the multiplex PCR reads through MiXCR, listing each CDR3 protein once. The sample lists about 250,000 distinct CDR3 sequences; 40% to 50% were seen once. The sample consisted of peripheral blood mononuclear cells (PBMCs). The receptor source for this set is a man between 18 and 29 years old with type 2 diabetes.

This clonotype has just a few counts. The V and J genes are TRBV4-3 and TRBJ2-7; perhaps TRBD1 as D (6 bases). V lost 0 bases and J 2 bases, leaving 11 bases between the germline ends. The germline V gene has CDR1 LGHNA and CDR2 YSLEER. The length of the CDR3 is 15 residues. CDR3 sequence (DNA): TGCGCCAGCAGCCAAGATCAGAAGGGGGCCTACGAGCAGTACTTC. It yields the protein CASSQDQKGAYEQYF.

The chain employs TRBV14 and TRBJ2-2; 9 positions agree with TRBD1. This CDR3 is 15 amino acids long. Germline V gene sequence: CDR1 SGHDN, CDR2 FVKESK. V was pared by 4 bases and J by 5 bases, with 5 bases of the junction left unmatched. The CDR3 sequence is CASSRGTGWTGELFF. The CDR3 DNA follows: TGTGCCAGCAGCCGCGGGACAGGGTGGACCGGGGAGCTGTTTTTT.

Worth noting for this clonotype: Mismatch with germline at one junction end may stem from a read error. V gene TRBV28 combines with J gene TRBJ2-5; possible D gene TRBD2, 5 bases. Germline values: CDR1 MDHEN, CDR2 SYDVKM. There are 14 residues in the CDR3. Here the CDR3 DNA reads TGTGCCAGCAGTTTATCTCTAATTGGGGAGACCCGGTACTTC. Protein product: CASSLSLIGETRYF.

This clonotype has a handful of counts. The chain is built from TRBV28 and TRBJ2-7; no reliable D call. Germline V gene data show CDR1 as MDHEN and CDR2 as SYDVKM. The CDR3 spans 13 residues. V was pared by 1 base and J by 5 bases, with 9 bases between. CDR3 loop: CASSLLGRHEQYF. In nucleotides, the CDR3 is TGTGCCAGCAGTTTATTGGGTCGCCACGAGCAGTACTTC.

This clonotype was found a few times. This rearrangement joins TRBV7-2 to TRBJ2-1; D call uncertain. The V end lost 1 base, the J end lost 4 bases, and 11 bases lay between the germline ends. CDR1 SGHTA and CDR2 FQGNSA come from the germline V gene. The CDR3 has 15 amino acids. The DNA for the CDR3 is TGTGCCAGCAGCTTAGGCGTCCGCGCATACAATGAGCAGTTCTTC. This encodes CASSLGVRAYNEQFF.

This clonotype was observed a handful of times. This rearrangement joins TRBV4-3 to TRBJ2-7; no firm D call. Germline V gene lookup returns CDR1 LGHNA and CDR2 YSLEER. The CDR3 is 16 residues long. Trimming removed 6 bases from V and 1 base from J, with 19 bases in between. The CDR3 coding sequence is TGCGCCAGCAGTTCTACCGCCGGTGCTCTATCCTACGAGCAGTACTTC. Its translation: CASSSTAGALSYEQYF.

The V and J genes are TRBV7-3 and TRBJ2-1; 13 positions agree with TRBD2. This CDR3 comprises 17 residues. The J segment lost 10 bases and the V segment lost 5 bases, leaving 14 bases of the junction unmatched. Germline CDR1 and CDR2: SGHTA and FQGTGA. The CDR3 nucleotides are TGTGCCAGCAGCCCACTGGATGGACTAGCGGGAGTGAGGGAGCAGTTCTTC. As protein: CASSPLDGLAGVREQFF.

This rearrangement joins TRBV10-3 to TRBJ2-5; TRBD1 matches at 9 bases. CDR3 length: 15 amino acids. The germline CDR1 and CDR2 sequences are ENHRY and SYGVKD. Trimming at V came to 10 bases and at J to 2 bases, leaving 11 bases not matched to a gene. The CDR3 bases are TGTGCCAGCAGCCCCCGGGACAGGGCTCAAGAGACCCAGTACTTC. Protein product: CASSPRDRAQETQYF.

The V and J genes are TRBV7-2 and TRBJ1-5, with unresolved D. This CDR3 comprises 13 residues. Deletions cut 6 bases from V and 4 bases from J, with 10 bases between. Germline CDR1 is SGHTA and CDR2 is FQGNSA. CDR3 nucleotides: TGTGCCAGCAGTGAAGCACATAATCAGCCCCAGCATTTT. Encoded protein: CASSEAHNQPQHF.

This clonotype was seen just once. The chain employs TRBV6-1 and TRBJ2-5; D gene unclear. V lost 8 bases and J lost 5, with 9 bases in between. The CDR3 has 11 residues. Per the germline V gene, CDR1 is MNHNS and CDR2 is SASEGT. Here the CDR3 reads CASLFLETQYF. DNA of the CDR3: TGTGCCAGCCTTTTCCTTGAGACCCAGTACTTC.

The genes are TRBV7-3 and TRBJ2-2; 9 nucleotides match TRBD2. Germline trimming cut 2 bases from V and 3 bases from J; bases unmatched to any gene: 7. The CDR3 length is 17 residues. CDR1 and CDR2 from the germline V gene are SGHTA and FQGTGA. The CDR3, as DNA: TGTGCCAGCAGCTTAGAGTTGACTAGCGGTCACACCGGGGAGCTGTTTTTT. Encoded protein: CASSLELTSGHTGELFF. The full variable domain, its missing parts supplied by reference TRBV7-3 and TRBJ2-2, is GAGVSQTPSNKVTEKGKYVELRCDPISGHTALYWYRQSLGQGPEFLIYFQGTGAADDSGLPNDRFFAVRPEGSVSTLKIQRTERGDSAVYLCASSLELTSGHTGELFFGEGSRLTVL.

This clonotype has only a few counts. The J gene is TRBJ2-5, the V gene TRBV7-6, with 10 bases lining up with TRBD1. V trimming: 5 bases; J trimming: 4 bases; junction bases outside the gene matches: 10. The V gene's germline CDR1 is SGHVS and CDR2 FNYEAQ. The CDR3 consists of 16 residues. In DNA, the CDR3 is TGTGCCAGCAGCCCTCCGGGACAGGGGCCTTCAGAGACCCAGTACTTC. It codes for CASSPPGQGPSETQYF.

V is TRBV2 and J is TRBJ1-2; 7 bases are a match to TRBD1. The germline CDR1 and CDR2 sequences are SNHLY and FYNNEI. V was pared by 7 bases and J by 3 bases, with 5 bases of the junction left unmatched. CDR3 length: 13 amino acids. The CDR3 loop is CASNPGTDYGYTF. CDR3 DNA sequence: TGTGCCAGCAATCCCGGGACAGACTATGGCTACACCTTC.

This chain joins TRBV6-2 or TRBV6-3 and TRBJ2-7, with D possibly matching TRBD2 (6 bases). The V gene's germline CDR1 is MNHEY and CDR2 SVGEGT. This CDR3 contains 13 residues. V lost 6 bases, J lost 3 bases, and 12 bases lay in between. Here the CDR3 DNA reads TGTGCCAGCAGCGGTAGCGGACACTACGAGCAGTACTTC. This gives the protein CASSGSGHYEQYF.

Points on this clonotype: Mismatch with germline at one junction end may stem from a read error. The CDR3 DNA sequence: TGCGCCAGAAGGGAGGGACTACCCAGCAATAGATACACAGATACGCAGTATTTT. As protein: CARREGLPSNRYTDTQYF. The chain has TRBV6-5 and TRBJ2-3; the match to TRBD2 covers 7 bases. Germline CDR1 reads MNHEY; CDR2 reads SVGAGI. This CDR3 spans 18 amino acids.

The chain uses TRBV7-3 and TRBJ1-1, with a tentative D call TRBD1 (5 bases). The CDR3 contains 11 residues. Trimming cost V 5 bases and J 8 bases, with 9 bases left between them. CDR1 and CDR2 (germline): SGHTA, FQGTGA. The CDR3: CASSMDIEAFF. Written as DNA, the CDR3 is TGTGCCAGCAGCATGGACATCGAAGCTTTCTTT.

The V gene is TRBV6-6, the J gene TRBJ1-2; 7 nucleotides align to TRBD1. The CDR3 consists of 15 residues. V was clipped by 2 bases and J by 3 bases; unmatched bases: 6. Germline loops: CDR1 MNHNY, CDR2 SVGAGI (reference sequence). The DNA for the CDR3 is TGTGCCAGCAGTTACACCTGGGACAGCTACTATGGCTACACCTTC. The encoded protein is CASSYTWDSYYGYTF.

The rearrangement joins TRBV7-3 to TRBJ1-2; D not certain. The germline V and J ends were trimmed by 6 bases and 8 bases, with 10 bases remaining between them. The CDR3 has 11 amino acids. Germline V gene lookup returns CDR1 SGHTA and CDR2 FQGTGA. The DNA of the CDR3 is TGTGCCAGCAGTGGGAAAGAGGGCTACACCTTC. As protein: CASSGKEGYTF.

This chain joins TRBV2 and TRBJ1-5; no firm D call. V lost 8 bases and J lost 7, with 15 bases in between. In germline, CDR1 is SNHLY, CDR2 FYNNEI. The CDR3 is 13 residues long. CDR3 region: CASRGGPEQPQHF. CDR3 DNA sequence: TGTGCCAGCCGGGGAGGGCCAGAACAGCCCCAGCATTTT.